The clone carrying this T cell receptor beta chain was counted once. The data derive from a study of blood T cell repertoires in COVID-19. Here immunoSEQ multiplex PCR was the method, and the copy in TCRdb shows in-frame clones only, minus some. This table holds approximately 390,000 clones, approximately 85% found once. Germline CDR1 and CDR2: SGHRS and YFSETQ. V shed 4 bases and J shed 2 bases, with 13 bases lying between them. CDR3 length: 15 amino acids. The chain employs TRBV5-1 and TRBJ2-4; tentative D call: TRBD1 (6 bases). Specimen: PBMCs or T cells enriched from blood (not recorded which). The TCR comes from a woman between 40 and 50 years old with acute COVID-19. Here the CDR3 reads CASSLTQGTKNIQYF. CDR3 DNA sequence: TGCGCCAGCAGCCTGACCCAGGGGACCAAAAACATTCAGTACTTC.